This T cell receptor beta chain was profiled in a study of naive and memory T cell subsets (TCRdb year 2017). A note on the overall study: The study applied an open-source, UMI-based TCR alpha and beta sequencing pipeline to sorted naive and memory peripheral blood T cell subsets. The functional CMV T cell responses agreed completely with IgG serology results. RNA was DNase-treated and reverse transcribed with TCR constant-region primers, mostly using SuperScript III. The research as a whole found: A power law was followed by TCR abundance, with an exponent that differed between naive and memory subsets but was consistent across the three individuals. A clonotype was defined as a single alpha or beta chain sequence rather than as a paired alpha/beta receptor. RNA-based TCR counts may be influenced by expression changes linked to T cell activation and differentiation. Following error correction, more than 95% of naive TCR sequences occurred only once, which made naive abundance distributions much steeper than those of memory subsets. Naive repertoires, especially CD8, contained a few larger clonotypes, possibly memory cells re-expressing CD45RA. In both CD4 and CD8 cells, going from naive through CM, EM and EMRA, the Gini index went up while Shannon and inverse Simpson diversity went down. No ground truth was available to validate the repertoire findings for the naive and memory subsets.

CDR1 and CDR2 are drawn from the germline V gene: SQVTM, ANQGSEA. Trimming removed 0 bases from V and 2 bases from J, leaving 8 bases between the germline ends. The CDR3, cysteine through phenylalanine, is 13 amino acids long. The only DNA kept is the CDR3, 39 bases in frame from the first base. From the second PCR step onward, the TCR alpha chain libraries and the TCR beta chain libraries were amplified separately. The CMV status of each donor was determined by measuring IFNgamma production from CD4+ T cells after fresh PBMCs had been stimulated overnight with CMV viral lysate. Miltenyi beads were used first to positively select CD4 T cells, and CD8 T cells were then positively selected from the CD4-negative fraction. Cells stained for CD3, CD4, CD8, CD45RA, CD27 and a live/dead dye were sorted on a BD Aria II into four subsets by CD45RA and CD27. Blood came from a few healthy volunteers, each fractionated into CD4 and CD8 T cells and then into four differentiation subsets. About 110 ml of peripheral blood was taken from each donor, and PBMC were separated by density-gradient centrifugation on Ficoll-Paque PLUS. The sorted cells were lysed in RLT buffer, after which RNA was extracted using a Qiagen RNeasy kit and kept at -80 degrees C.

This clonotype was seen only a few times. What antigen it recognizes has not been identified. Within one base of it there is no much larger clone, and no base qualities were kept. The library was obtained by UMI-ligation and nested PCR. The beta constant-region primer consisted of an equimolar mixture of two oligonucleotides that together covered TRBC1 and TRBC2. The ligated cDNA went through four rounds of PCR with nested alpha and beta constant-region primers together with the SP2 primer. T4 RNA ligase 1 ligated a single-stranded oligonucleotide carrying the SP2 primer and a 12-nucleotide UMI to the cDNA 3' end. The ligation reaction was kept at 16 degrees C for about 19-24 hours. To avoid over-amplification, PCR2 was usually performed as a SYBR Green qPCR and halted once a predetermined threshold was reached. Every purification after the first one was done using Agencourt AMPure XP magnetic beads. Libraries were quantified by Qubit and checked on a TapeStation, with a main peak expected near 650 bp. The pooled libraries were sequenced on an Illumina MiSeq using v2 2x251 paired-end kits, which usually yielded roughly 0.85-2.2 million reads per sample. Libraries were pooled at around 4 nM per sample, and roughly 4.5-7.5% PhiX was added to improve cluster recognition. In the paper's pipeline: V and J genes were assigned to Demultiplexor-processed FASTQ reads by Decombinator through tag matching, with a single base-pair mismatch being allowed. UMIs were used by Collapsinator to correct both sequencing errors and frequency errors arising from PCR heterogeneity. TCRs were translated and CDR3s were extracted from the conserved cysteine to the FGXG phenylalanine by CDR3Translator, with non-productive sequences being flagged. Gini, Shannon entropy and inverse Simpson indices were computed after subsampling the repertoires to the same number of UMI-defined TCRs. Power-law fits to clonotype abundance distributions were performed by maximum likelihood within the linear range. Similar UMI counts, unique TCR numbers and clonal distributions were obtained with the pipeline and with MIGEC on one naive CD8 sample. One analysis removed from the naive repertoire any naive TCRs that were also found in any memory subset from the same donor. A set of under 8,500 CMV-associated CDR3 sequences, compiled from VDJdb and a published dataset, was used to search the repertoires. TCRdb ran its own pipeline on the public reads, namely fastp trimming at Q25 and MiXCR clone calling, and kept in-frame beta chains. Rows with one shared CDR3 protein collapse into an entry with the most common genes and DNA. The V and J calls here are based on TCRdb, not the publication. The sample includes roughly 150,000 distinct CDR3 sequences, with 22% observed a single time. 0.11% of the sample is in the top ten clones.

The clonotype originates from a human donor in good health. The sample consisted of naive CD4+ T cells from blood. According to the study, the label for this sample's cell subset or site signals: naive T cells, CD45RA high CD27+. This receptor chain uses TRBV29-1 and TRBJ2-7; the D gene remains uncertain. Read as DNA, the sequence is TGCAGCGTTGAAGATCGGGCAGCCTACGAGCAGTACTTC. This yields the protein CSVEDRAAYEQYF.